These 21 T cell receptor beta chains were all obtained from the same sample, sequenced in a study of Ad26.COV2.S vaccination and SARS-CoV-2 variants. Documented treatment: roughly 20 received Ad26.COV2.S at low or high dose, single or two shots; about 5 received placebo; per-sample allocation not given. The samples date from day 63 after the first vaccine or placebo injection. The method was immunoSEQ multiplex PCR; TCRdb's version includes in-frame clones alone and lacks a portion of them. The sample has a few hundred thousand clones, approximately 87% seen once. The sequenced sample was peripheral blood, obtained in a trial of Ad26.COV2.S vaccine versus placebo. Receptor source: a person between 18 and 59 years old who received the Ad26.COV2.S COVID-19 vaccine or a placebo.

The CDR3 coding sequence is TGTGCCAGCAGTTACTATCAGGGGAATAACGAGCAGTACTTC. Amino acids: CASSYYQGNNEQYF. The chain recombines TRBV6-6 with TRBJ2-7; D may be TRBD1 (6 bases). Trimming took off 1 base at V and 5 bases at J, with 12 bases between the two ends. The CDR3 runs to 14 residues. The germline gives CDR1 MNHNY, CDR2 SVGAGI (reference sequence).

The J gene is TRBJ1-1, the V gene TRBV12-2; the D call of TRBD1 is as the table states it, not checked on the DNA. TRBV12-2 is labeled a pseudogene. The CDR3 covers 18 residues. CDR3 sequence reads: CASRRLTRRDRENTEAFF. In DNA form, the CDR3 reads TGTGCAAGTCGCCGACTTACCCGCAGGGACAGGGAGAACACTGAAGCTTTCTTT.

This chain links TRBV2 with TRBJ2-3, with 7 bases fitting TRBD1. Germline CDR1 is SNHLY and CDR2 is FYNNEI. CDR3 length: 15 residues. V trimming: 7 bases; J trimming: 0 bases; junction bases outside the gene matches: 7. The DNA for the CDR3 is TGTGCCAGCAACTGGGACAGTCCTAGCACAGATACGCAGTATTTT. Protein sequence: CASNWDSPSTDTQYF.

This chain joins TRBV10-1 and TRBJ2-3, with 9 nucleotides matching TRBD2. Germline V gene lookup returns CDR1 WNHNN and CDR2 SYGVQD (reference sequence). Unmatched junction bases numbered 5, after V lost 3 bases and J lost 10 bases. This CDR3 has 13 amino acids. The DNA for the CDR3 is TGCGCCAGCAGTGAAGGCGGGGGGGACGCGCAGTATTTT. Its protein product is CASSEGGGDAQYF.

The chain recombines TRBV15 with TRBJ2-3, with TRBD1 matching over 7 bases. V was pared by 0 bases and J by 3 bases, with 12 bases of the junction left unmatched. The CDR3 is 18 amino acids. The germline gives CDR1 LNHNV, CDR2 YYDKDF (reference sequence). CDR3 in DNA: TGTGCCACCAGCAGAGATTATTTTGAGGGGGCCGGAACAGATACGCAGTATTTT. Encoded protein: CATSRDYFEGAGTDTQYF.

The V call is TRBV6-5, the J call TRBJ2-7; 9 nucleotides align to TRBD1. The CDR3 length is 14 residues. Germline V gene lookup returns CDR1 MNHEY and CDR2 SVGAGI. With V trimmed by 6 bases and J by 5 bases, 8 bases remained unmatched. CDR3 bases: TGTGCCAGCAGGACCGGGACAGGGACCAACGAGCAGTACTTC. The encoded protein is CASRTGTGTNEQYF.

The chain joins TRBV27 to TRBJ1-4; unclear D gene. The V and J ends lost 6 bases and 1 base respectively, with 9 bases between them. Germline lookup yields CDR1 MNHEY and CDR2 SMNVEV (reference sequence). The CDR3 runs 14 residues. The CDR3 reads CASRRTGTNEKLFF. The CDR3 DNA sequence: TGTGCCAGCAGGCGGACGGGAACTAATGAAAAACTGTTTTTT.

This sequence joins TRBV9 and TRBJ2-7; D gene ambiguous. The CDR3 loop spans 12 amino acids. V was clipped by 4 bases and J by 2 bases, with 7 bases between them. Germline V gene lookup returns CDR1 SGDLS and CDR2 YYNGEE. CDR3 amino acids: CASSPSAYEQYF. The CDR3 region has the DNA TGTGCCAGCAGCCCCTCGGCCTACGAGCAGTACTTC.

The CDR3 is CASSTRQGPQYF. The CDR3 DNA is TGTGCCAGCAGTACCCGACAGGGCCCTCAGTACTTC. The genes are TRBV6-2 or TRBV6-3 and TRBJ2-4, with 7 bases fitting TRBD1. CDR1 and CDR2 (germline): MNHEY, SVGEGT. Trimming at V came to 5 bases and at J to 12 bases, leaving 7 bases not matched to a gene. The CDR3 covers 12 residues.

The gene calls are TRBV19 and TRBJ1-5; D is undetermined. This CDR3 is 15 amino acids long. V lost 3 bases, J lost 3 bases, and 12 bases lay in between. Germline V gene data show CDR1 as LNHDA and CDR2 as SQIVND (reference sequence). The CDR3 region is CASSIYGNDNQPQHF. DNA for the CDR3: TGTGCCAGTAGTATTTACGGGAACGACAATCAGCCCCAGCATTTT. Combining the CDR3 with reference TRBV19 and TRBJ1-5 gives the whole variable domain DGGITQSPKYLFRKEGQNVTLSCEQNLNHDAMYWYRQDPGQGLRLIYYSQIVNDFQKGDIAEGYSVSREKKESFPLTVTSAQKNPTAFYLCASSIYGNDNQPQHFGDGTRLSIL.

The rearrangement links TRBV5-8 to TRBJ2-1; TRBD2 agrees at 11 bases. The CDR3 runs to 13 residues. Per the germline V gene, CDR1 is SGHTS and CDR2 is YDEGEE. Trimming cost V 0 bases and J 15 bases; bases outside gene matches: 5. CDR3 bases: TGTGCCAGCAGCTTGGGTAGCGGGGGGGCCACGTTCTTC. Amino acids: CASSLGSGGATFF.

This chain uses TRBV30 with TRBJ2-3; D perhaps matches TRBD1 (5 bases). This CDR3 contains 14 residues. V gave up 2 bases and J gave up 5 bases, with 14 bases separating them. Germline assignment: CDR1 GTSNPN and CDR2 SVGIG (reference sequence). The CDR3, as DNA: TGTGCCTGGAGTAGGTTTACCCAGGGAGATACGCAGTATTTT. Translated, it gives CAWSRFTQGDTQYF.

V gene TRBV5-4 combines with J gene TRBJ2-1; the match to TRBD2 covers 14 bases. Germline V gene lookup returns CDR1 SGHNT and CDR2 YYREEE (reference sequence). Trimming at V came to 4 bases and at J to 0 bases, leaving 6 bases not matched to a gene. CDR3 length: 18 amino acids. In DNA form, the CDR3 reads TGTGCCAGCAGCCCCGGGACTAGCGGGGGTGGCTCCTACAATGAGCAGTTCTTC. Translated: CASSPGTSGGGSYNEQFF.

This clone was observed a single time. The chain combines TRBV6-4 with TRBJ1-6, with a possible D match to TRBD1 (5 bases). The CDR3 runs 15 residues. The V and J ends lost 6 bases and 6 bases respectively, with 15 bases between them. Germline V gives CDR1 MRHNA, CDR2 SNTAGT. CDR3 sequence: CASRVEGASNSPLHF. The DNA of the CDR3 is TGTGCCAGCAGGGTTGAAGGGGCTAGTAATTCACCCCTCCACTTT.

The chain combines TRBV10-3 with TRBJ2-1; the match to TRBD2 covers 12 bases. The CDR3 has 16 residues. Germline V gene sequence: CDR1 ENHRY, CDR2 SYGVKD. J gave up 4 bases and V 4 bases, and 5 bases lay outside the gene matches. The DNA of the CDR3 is TGTGCCATCAGTGCATCTAGCGGGGGGGCTTACAATGAGCAGTTCTTC. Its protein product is CAISASSGGAYNEQFF.

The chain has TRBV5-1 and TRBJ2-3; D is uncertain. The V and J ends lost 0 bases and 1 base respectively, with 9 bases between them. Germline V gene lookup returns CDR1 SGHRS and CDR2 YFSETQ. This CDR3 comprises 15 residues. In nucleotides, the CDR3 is TGCGCCAGCAGCTTGGCCAGTCCTCGCACAGATACGCAGTATTTT. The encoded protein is CASSLASPRTDTQYF.

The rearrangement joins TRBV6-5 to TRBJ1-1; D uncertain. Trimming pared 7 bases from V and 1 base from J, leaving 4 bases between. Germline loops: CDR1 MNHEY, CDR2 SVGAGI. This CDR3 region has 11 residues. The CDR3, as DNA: TGTGCCAGCATGTGGAACACTGAAGCTTTCTTT. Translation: CASMWNTEAFF.

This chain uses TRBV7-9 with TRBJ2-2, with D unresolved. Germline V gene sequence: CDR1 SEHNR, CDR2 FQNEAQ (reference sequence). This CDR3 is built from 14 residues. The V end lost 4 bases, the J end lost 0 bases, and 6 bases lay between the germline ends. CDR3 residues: CASSSRANTGELFF. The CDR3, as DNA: TGTGCCAGCAGCTCCAGAGCGAACACCGGGGAGCTGTTTTTT.

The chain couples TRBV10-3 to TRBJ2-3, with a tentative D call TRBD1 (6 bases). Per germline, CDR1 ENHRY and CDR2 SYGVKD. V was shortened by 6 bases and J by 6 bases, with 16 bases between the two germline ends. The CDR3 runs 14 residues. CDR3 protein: CAIRAQGTPDTQYF. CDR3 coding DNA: TGTGCCATCAGAGCCCAGGGGACCCCCGATACGCAGTATTTT.

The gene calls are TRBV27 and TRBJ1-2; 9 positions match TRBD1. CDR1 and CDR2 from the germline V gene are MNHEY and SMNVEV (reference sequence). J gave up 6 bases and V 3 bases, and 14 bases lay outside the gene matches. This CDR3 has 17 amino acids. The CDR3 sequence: CASSLIPPGQGYHGYTF. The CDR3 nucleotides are TGTGCCAGCAGTTTGATCCCCCCGGGACAGGGTTATCATGGCTACACCTTC.

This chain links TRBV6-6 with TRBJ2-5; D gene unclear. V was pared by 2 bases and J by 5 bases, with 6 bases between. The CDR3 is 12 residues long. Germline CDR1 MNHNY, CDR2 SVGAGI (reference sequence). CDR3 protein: CASSYGLETQYF. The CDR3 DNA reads TGTGCCAGCAGTTACGGGTTGGAGACCCAGTACTTC.